This TCR beta chain was sequenced for a study of blood T cell repertoires in COVID-19. Study-wide background: COVID-19 samples collected from the United States, Italy and Spain covered acute and convalescent phases. From T cells, B-cell-depleted T cells, or PBMCs came the material, which was cDNA or gDNA.

The data were produced by immunoSEQ multiplex PCR, yet TCRdb's version contains in-frame clones alone and is incomplete. Of more than 200,000 clones detected, roughly 87% appear once; the ten largest clones hold 3%. The germline CDR1 and CDR2 sequences are SGHDT and YYEEEE. Deletions cut 2 bases from V and 6 bases from J, with 17 bases between. This CDR3 has 15 amino acids. The TCR comes from a man aged 18 to 29 with active or convalescent COVID-19. What was sequenced was peripheral blood. This chain uses TRBV5-6 with TRBJ1-2, with D perhaps matching TRBD1 (5 bases). CDR3 region: CASSLGQFPRDGYTF. CDR3 DNA sequence: TGTGCCAGCAGCTTAGGACAATTCCCTAGGGATGGCTACACCTTC.